One sample yielded the 22 T cell receptor beta chains listed below, sequenced in a study of response to subunit inactivated influenza vaccine. TCRdb itself ran the RT-PCR reads through MiXCR, one entry per CDR3 protein. The sample includes some 850,000 distinct CDR3 sequences, 18% of them seen just once. Sequenced here: PBMCs from blood, sampled around 5 days after vaccination. These receptors all stem from a man aged 45-65 years who received an inactivated influenza vaccine.

At least ten counts were recorded for this clonotype. The V and J genes are TRBV12-3 or TRBV12-4 and TRBJ2-3; tentatively, D is TRBD2 (6 bases). The CDR3 runs to 16 residues. Trimming pared 6 bases from V and 2 bases from J, leaving 18 bases between. CDR3 protein: CASSSPEGQFTDTQYF. CDR3 in DNA: TGTGCCAGCAGCTCCCCGGAGGGGCAGTTCACAGATACGCAGTATTTT.

This clonotype was counted only a few times. This chain connects TRBV15 to TRBJ1-2, with 7 bases lining up with TRBD1. The junction had 9 bases not matched to a gene; V was cut back by 2 bases and J by 0 bases. In germline, CDR1 is LNHNV, CDR2 YYDKDF (reference sequence). The CDR3 extends over 17 amino acids. The CDR3 nucleotides are TGTGCCACCAGCAGATACCCAGGGGGGATTGCTAACTATGGCTACACCTTC. Translation: CATSRYPGGIANYGYTF. The full variable domain, in which reference TRBV15 and TRBJ1-2 provide the parts outside the CDR3, is DAMVIQNPRYQVTQFGKPVTLSCSQTLNHNVMYWYQQKSSQAPKLLFHYYDKDFNNEADTPDNFQSRRPNTSFCFLDIRSPGLGDTAMYLCATSRYPGGIANYGYTFGSGTRLTVV.

This clonotype was observed a few times. The chain is built from TRBV5-1 and TRBJ2-1; 11 bases are a match to TRBD2. Germline loops: CDR1 SGHRS, CDR2 YFSETQ. Trimming removed 1 base from V and 9 bases from J; junction bases left unmatched: 6. The CDR3 contains 15 residues. CDR3 sequence reads: CASSLLAGGRGEQFF. In DNA, the CDR3 is TGCGCCAGCAGCTTGCTAGCGGGGGGCCGCGGTGAGCAGTTCTTC.

The gene calls are TRBV4-2 and TRBJ2-5; possibly TRBD1 for D (6 bases). V lost 0 bases, J lost 1 base, and 12 bases lay in between. This CDR3 contains 16 residues. CDR1 and CDR2 from the germline V gene are LGHNA and YNFKEQ. The CDR3 region is CASSQDSGTFQETQYF. The CDR3 nucleotides are TGTGCCAGCAGCCAAGACTCTGGGACATTCCAAGAGACCCAGTACTTC.

Remarks on this clonotype: One end of the junction varies from germline; a read error may be responsible. The chain carries TRBV29-1 and TRBJ2-5; D is possibly TRBD1 or TRBD2 (5 bases each). The CDR3 runs to 10 residues. Germline V gives CDR1 SQVTM, CDR2 ANQGSEA. The CDR3 loop reads CSTGGRLKDF. The CDR3, as DNA: TGCAGCACTGGGGGACGGTTGAAGGACTTC.

In regard to this clonotype: A much larger clone lies a single base off, so this may be a read error. The chain carries TRBV12-3 or TRBV12-4 and TRBJ2-1; tentatively, D is TRBD2 (6 bases). The CDR3 sequence is 13 residues long. Trimming removed 10 bases at V and 0 bases at J, with 10 bases between. In DNA form, the CDR3 reads TGTGCCAACAAGGAGGGCTCCTACAATGAGCAGTTCTTC. As protein: CANKEGSYNEQFF.

A few counts support this clonotype. V usage is TRBV5-5 and J usage is TRBJ1-5; D call uncertain. CDR1 is SGHKS, CDR2 YYEKEE, per germline (reference sequence). The CDR3 runs to 15 residues. V was cut by 0 bases and J by 5 bases, with 12 bases left in between. The CDR3 DNA follows: TGTGCCAGCAGCTTGGTCCCGACACTCGATCAGCCCCAGCATTTT. This gives the protein CASSLVPTLDQPQHF.

This clonotype was picked up a small number of times. The gene calls are TRBV20-1 and TRBJ2-1, with 8 bases that match TRBD2. The germline CDR1 and CDR2 sequences are DFQATT and SNEGSKA (reference sequence). V was pared by 3 bases and J by 9 bases, with 13 bases of the junction left unmatched. CDR3 length: 15 amino acids. The chain's CDR3 is CSARSFSGRMAEQFF. The CDR3 region has the DNA TGCAGTGCTAGGTCTTTCAGCGGGAGAATGGCTGAGCAGTTCTTC.

V is TRBV7-2 and J is TRBJ1-5; no firm D call. Deletions cut 5 bases from V and 9 bases from J, with 17 bases between. CDR1 and CDR2 (germline): SGHTA, FQGNSA. The length of the CDR3 is 14 residues. The CDR3 nucleotides are TGTGCCAGCAGCCGGGGATGGAACCTAGGGCCCCAGCATTTT. The encoded protein is CASSRGWNLGPQHF.

J is TRBJ2-1 and V is TRBV24-1; TRBD2 aligns across 10 bases. The CDR3 has 18 residues. The trim removed 4 bases at V and 1 base at J, leaving 9 bases unmatched. CDR1 KGHDR and CDR2 SFDVKD come from the germline V gene. The CDR3 sequence: CATSDLGISGGSYNEQFF. The DNA for the CDR3 is TGTGCCACCAGTGACCTCGGTATTAGCGGGGGGTCCTACAATGAGCAGTTCTTC.

The chain combines TRBV20-1 with TRBJ2-7; TRBD1 matches 10 bases. Germline V gene sequence: CDR1 DFQATT, CDR2 SNEGSKA (reference sequence). The CDR3 is 13 amino acids. J gave up 3 bases and V 5 bases, and 4 bases lay outside the gene matches. CDR3 region: CSALGTGVYEQYF. CDR3 sequence (DNA): TGCAGTGCTTTGGGGACAGGGGTCTACGAGCAGTACTTC.

Only a few counts were recorded for this clonotype. The rearrangement links TRBV12-3 or TRBV12-4 to TRBJ1-5; D is perhaps TRBD1 (6 bases). V was clipped by 3 bases and J by 6 bases, with 12 bases between them. This CDR3 has 14 residues. This chain's CDR3 is CASSFGGLGQPQHF. The CDR3 DNA reads as TGTGCCAGCAGTTTCGGGGGGCTGGGTCAGCCCCAGCATTTT.

The table lists this clonotype with a few counts. V gene TRBV6-6 combines with J gene TRBJ1-1; TRBD1 aligns across 7 bases. Losses at the gene ends were 0 bases for V and 12 bases for J; bases not matched to a gene: 7. The CDR3 contains 13 residues. Germline V gene sequence: CDR1 MNHNY, CDR2 SVGAGI (reference sequence). CDR3 region: CASSYSAGGQTFF. The CDR3 DNA sequence: TGTGCCAGCAGTTACTCGGCAGGGGGACAGACTTTCTTT.

The gene calls are TRBV6-5 and TRBJ2-5; D gene uncertain. Trimming stripped 0 bases from V and 3 bases from J, with 14 bases between. Germline CDR1 reads MNHEY; CDR2 reads SVGAGI. This CDR3 is built from 16 residues. CDR3 sequence reads: CASSYSSRMPEETQYF. As DNA, the CDR3 is TGTGCCAGCAGTTACTCGAGCCGGATGCCGGAAGAGACCCAGTACTTC.

This chain connects TRBV6-1 to TRBJ1-6, with D hard to call. This CDR3 is built from 14 residues. Trimming removed 4 bases from V and 5 bases from J, with 9 bases in between. CDR1 MNHNS and CDR2 SASEGT come from the germline V gene. CDR3 DNA: TGTGCCAGCAGTGTGGGATGGGATAATTCACCCCTCCACTTT. Its protein product is CASSVGWDNSPLHF.

The chain combines TRBV27 with TRBJ2-2; possibly TRBD1 or TRBD2 for D (6 bases each). CDR3 length: 16 residues. Per the germline V gene, CDR1 is MNHEY and CDR2 is SMNVEV (reference sequence). V was pared by 3 bases and J by 5 bases, with 16 bases between. The CDR3 loop reads CASSFIFRGTTGELFF. For the CDR3, the DNA is TGTGCCAGCAGTTTCATCTTTCGGGGGACAACCGGGGAGCTGTTTTTT.

This clonotype was seen repeatedly, ten times or more. This rearrangement joins TRBV20-1 to TRBJ2-1, with 8 bases matching TRBD2. The CDR3 is made up of 16 amino acids. V dropped 1 base and J dropped 6; count of bases not matched to a gene: 11. The V gene's germline CDR1 is DFQATT and CDR2 SNEGSKA (reference sequence). CDR3 protein: CSARGLAGLSRNEQFF. The DNA of the CDR3 is TGCAGTGCTAGAGGTCTAGCGGGTCTATCCCGCAATGAGCAGTTCTTC.

J is TRBJ2-7 and V is TRBV11-2; 10 positions match TRBD2. J was trimmed by 10 bases and V by 1 base; bases with no gene match: 7. The CDR3 spans 14 residues. Germline CDR1 SGHAT, CDR2 FQNNGV. The CDR3 sequence is CASSLVSLAGVQYF. CDR3 coding DNA: TGTGCCAGCAGCTTAGTATCGCTAGCGGGGGTTCAGTACTTC.

The chain recombines TRBV6-2 or TRBV6-3 with TRBJ2-5, with D maybe TRBD2 (6 bases). CDR3 size: 16 residues. The germline V gene has CDR1 MNHEY and CDR2 SVGEGT. Trimming left V 6 bases short and J 2 bases short, with 19 bases between. The CDR3, as DNA: TGTGCCAGCAGATCCTCGACTAGGGAGGTTCAAGAGACCCAGTACTTC. It encodes CASRSSTREVQETQYF.

The table lists this clonotype with many counts. The J gene is TRBJ1-4, the V gene TRBV5-1; D unclear. This CDR3 has 15 amino acids. Trimming removed 0 bases from V and 0 bases from J, with 6 bases in between. CDR1 and CDR2 from the germline V gene are SGHRS and YFSETQ. The CDR3 coding sequence is TGCGCCAGCAGCTTGGGGTACGCAACTAATGAAAAACTGTTTTTT. Encoded protein: CASSLGYATNEKLFF.

This chain uses TRBV11-1 with TRBJ2-1, with 9 positions matching TRBD2. Germline loops: CDR1 SGHAT, CDR2 FQDESV (reference sequence). The V segment lost 0 bases and the J segment 6 bases; nucleotides outside the gene matches: 3. The CDR3 covers 15 residues. The CDR3 DNA is TGTGCCAGCAGCTTAGCGCGGGGGGGACCCAATGAGCAGTTCTTC. Translating it yields CASSLARGGPNEQFF.

Concerning this clonotype itself: An end of the junction does not agree with germline; a read error may underlie this. CDR3 sequence: CASSLTGGYEHYF. CDR3 nucleotide sequence: TGTGCCAGCAGCTTGACAGGGGGCTACGAGCACTACTTC. The chain employs TRBV12-3 or TRBV12-4 and TRBJ2-7; TRBD1 agrees at 10 bases. There are 13 residues in the CDR3.